Following are 4 T cell receptor beta chains from one sample sequenced in a study of blood T cell repertoires in COVID-19. Data came from immunoSEQ multiplex PCR; TCRdb stores just in-frame clones and leaves some out. The table records some 50,000 clones, roughly 84% of them present only once. Sequencing input: peripheral blood. The receptors were sampled from a man aged 45 to 65 with active COVID-19.

The chain combines TRBV5-4 with TRBJ1-1, with D possibly being TRBD1 (6 bases). Germline values: CDR1 SGHNT, CDR2 YYREEE (reference sequence). V lost 0 bases and J 1 base, leaving 13 bases between the germline ends. CDR3 length: 16 residues. DNA for the CDR3: TGTGCCAGCAGCTTGGGCCAGGGGCTGGCGAACACTGAAGCTTTCTTT. Residues: CASSLGQGLANTEAFF.

The gene calls are TRBV9 and TRBJ2-2; 7 bases agree with TRBD1. Trimming removed 7 bases from V and 5 bases from J; junction bases left unmatched: 11. The CDR3 spans 15 residues. Germline V lookup: CDR1 SGDLS, CDR2 YYNGEE. In DNA form, the CDR3 reads TGTGCCAGCGTCCCTGGGACAGTTCCAACCGGGGAGCTGTTTTTT. Translating it yields CASVPGTVPTGELFF.

The V and J genes are TRBV6-4 and TRBJ2-1; 13 nucleotides match TRBD2. The V gene end was trimmed by 5 bases and the J gene end by 6 bases; junction bases not matched to a gene: 4. CDR1 is MRHNA and CDR2 is SNTAGT in the germline V gene. The CDR3 covers 15 residues. The CDR3 sequence is CASSTSGGAGNEQFF. CDR3 nucleotide sequence: TGTGCCAGCAGTACTAGCGGGGGGGCTGGCAATGAGCAGTTCTTC.

The V and J genes are TRBV5-1 and TRBJ1-1; D is possibly TRBD1 (6 bases). The V gene lost 0 bases and the J gene lost 1 base, with 13 bases spanning the gap. The CDR3 spans 16 residues. Germline loops: CDR1 SGHRS, CDR2 YFSETQ. The CDR3 DNA reads as TGCGCCAGCAGCTTGGCCTTTAACAGGGCGAACACTGAAGCTTTCTTT. This encodes CASSLAFNRANTEAFF.